The source of this TCR beta chain is a study of shared clonotypes between healthy human individuals. Naive CD8 cells lacked CD45RO, underwent positive selection for CCR7 and left out terminally differentiated effector memory CD45RA+ cells. Every contributor of samples was a Caucasian grown-up residing in Nashville, Tennessee. Profiling relied on immunoSEQ multiplex PCR, and the TCRdb table lists in-frame clones only, not all of them. Here the sample spans over 2,000,000 clones, approximately 92% being singletons. Trimming removed 0 bases at V and 6 bases at J, with 12 bases between. In germline, CDR1 is SGHAT, CDR2 FQNNGV. The CDR3 spans 14 residues.

The V gene is TRBV11-2, the J gene TRBJ2-7, with unresolved D. Input material: naive CD8+ T cells from PBMCs. The sequence was collected from a man aged 18-30 years in good health. Some clones in this sample may be carry-over from other donors' samples. The CDR3 reads CASSLEEDGPEQYF. CDR3 in DNA: TGTGCCAGCAGCTTAGAAGAGGATGGCCCCGAGCAGTACTTC.